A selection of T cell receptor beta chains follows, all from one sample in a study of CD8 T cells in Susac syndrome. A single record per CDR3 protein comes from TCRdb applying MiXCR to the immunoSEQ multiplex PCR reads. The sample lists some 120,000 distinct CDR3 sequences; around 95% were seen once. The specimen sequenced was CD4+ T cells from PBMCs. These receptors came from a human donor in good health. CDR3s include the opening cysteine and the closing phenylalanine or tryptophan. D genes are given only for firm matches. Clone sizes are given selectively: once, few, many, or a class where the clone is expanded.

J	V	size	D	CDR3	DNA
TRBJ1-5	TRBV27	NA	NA	CASSLGVSGQPQHF	TGTGCCAGCTCCCTGGGGGTGAGTGGTCAGCCCCAGCATTTT
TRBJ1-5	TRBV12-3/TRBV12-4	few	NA	CASSLGGGNQPQHF	TGTGCCAGCAGTTTAGGGGGGGGCAATCAGCCCCAGCATTTT
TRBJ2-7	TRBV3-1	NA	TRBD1	CASSQHWDRGLKEQYF	TGTGCCAGCAGCCAACACTGGGACAGGGGGCTAAAAGAGCAGTACTTC
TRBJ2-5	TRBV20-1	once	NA	CSARVRQEQETQYF	TGCAGTGCCAGGGTCCGACAGGAGCAAGAGACCCAGTACTTC
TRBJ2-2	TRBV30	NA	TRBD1	CAWSVMGTGGAGELFF	TGTGCCTGGAGTGTAATGGGGACAGGAGGAGCCGGGGAGCTGTTTTTT
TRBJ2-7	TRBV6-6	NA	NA	CASSYPGSSDEQYF	TGTGCCAGCAGTTACCCGGGCTCCTCTGACGAGCAGTACTTC
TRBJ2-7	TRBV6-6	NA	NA	CASSYSKKGTYEQYF	TGTGCCAGCAGTTACTCTAAGAAGGGGACCTACGAGCAGTACTTC
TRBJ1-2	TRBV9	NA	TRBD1	CASSLPGTGEIYGYTF	TGTGCCAGCAGTTTGCCCGGGACAGGCGAGATATATGGCTACACCTTC
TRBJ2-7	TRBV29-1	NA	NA	CSVESRDPYEQYF	TGCAGCGTTGAGTCCAGGGACCCCTACGAGCAGTACTTC
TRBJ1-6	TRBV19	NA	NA	CASSIEAPSPLHF	TGTGCCAGTAGTATCGAGGCGCCTTCACCCCTCCACTTT
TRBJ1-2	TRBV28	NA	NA	CASSPTPINYGYTF	TGTGCCAGCAGCCCCACACCCATTAACTATGGCTACACCTTC
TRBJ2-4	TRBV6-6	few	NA	CASSYEHSGGKNIQYF	TGTGCCAGCAGTTACGAACACTCTGGAGGCAAAAACATTCAGTACTTC
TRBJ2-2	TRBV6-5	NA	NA	CASRTTRSGELFF	TGTGCCAGCAGGACCACTAGGTCCGGGGAGCTGTTTTTT
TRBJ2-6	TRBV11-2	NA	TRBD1	CASSHPGQNVLTF	TGTGCCAGCAGCCACCCGGGACAGAACGTCCTGACTTTC
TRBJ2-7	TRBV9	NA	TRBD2	CASSTGTTRSYEQYF	TGTGCCAGCAGCACCGGGACTACACGCTCCTACGAGCAGTACTTC
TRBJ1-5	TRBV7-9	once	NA	CASSPSGQAQPQHF	TGTGCCAGCAGCCCGAGTGGGCAGGCACAGCCCCAGCATTTT
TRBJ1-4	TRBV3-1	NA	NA	CASSQYNEKLFF	TGTGCCAGCAGCCAGTATAATGAAAAACTGTTTTTT
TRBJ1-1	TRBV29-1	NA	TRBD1	CSVGQGFYGTEAFF	TGCAGCGTCGGACAGGGATTTTACGGCACTGAAGCTTTCTTT
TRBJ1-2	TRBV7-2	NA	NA	CASSVHREPGYTF	TGTGCCAGCAGCGTCCACAGAGAACCCGGCTACACCTTC
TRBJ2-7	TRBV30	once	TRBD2	CAWSPNGRASYEQYF	TGTGCCTGGAGTCCCAATGGGAGGGCCTCCTACGAGCAGTACTTC
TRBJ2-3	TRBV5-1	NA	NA	CASSVGQDGTDTQYF	TGCGCCAGCAGCGTCGGTCAGGATGGCACAGATACGCAGTATTTT
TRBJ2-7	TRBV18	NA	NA	CASSLRSGDTYEQYF	TGTGCCAGCTCACTCCGCAGTGGGGACACCTACGAGCAGTACTTC
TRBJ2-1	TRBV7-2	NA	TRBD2	CASSLAETSGHEQFF	TGTGCCAGCAGCTTAGCTGAGACTAGCGGTCATGAGCAGTTCTTC
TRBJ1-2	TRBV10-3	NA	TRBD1	CAIFRTGPNTNYGYTF	TGTGCCATCTTTCGGACAGGACCTAATACTAACTATGGCTACACCTTC
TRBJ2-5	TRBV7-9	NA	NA	CASSFDGGISFHF	TGTGCCAGCAGCTTCGACGGCGGGATTAGCTTCCACTTC
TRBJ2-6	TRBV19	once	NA	CASKDSSGANVLTF	TGTGCCAGTAAGGACAGCTCTGGGGCCAACGTCCTGACTTTC
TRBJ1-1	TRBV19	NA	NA	CASRTKPGTKNTEAFF	TGTGCCAGTAGAACCAAACCCGGGACAAAGAACACTGAAGCTTTCTTT
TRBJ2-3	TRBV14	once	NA	CASSQDRGEEGTDTQYF	TGTGCCAGCAGCCAAGATCGAGGGGAGGAGGGTACAGATACGCAGTATTTT
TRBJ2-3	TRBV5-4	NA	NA	CASRRDHASTDTQYF	TGTGCCAGCAGGCGGGACCACGCTAGCACAGATACGCAGTATTTT
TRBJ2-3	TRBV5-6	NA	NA	CASSFGPGGGTDTQYF	TGTGCCAGCAGCTTCGGTCCTGGAGGGGGGACAGATACGCAGTATTTT
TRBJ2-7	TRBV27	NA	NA	CASSLSGGLIYEQYF	TGTGCCAGCAGTTTATCAGGGGGGCTCATCTACGAGCAGTACTTC
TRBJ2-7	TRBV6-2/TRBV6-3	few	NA	CASSRLYEQYF	TGTGCCAGCAGTCGACTGTACGAGCAGTACTTC
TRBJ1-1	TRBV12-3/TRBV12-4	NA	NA	CASSWTSARGTEAFF	TGTGCCAGCAGCTGGACCTCCGCCCGGGGAACTGAAGCTTTCTTT
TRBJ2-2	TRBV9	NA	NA	CASSVGPADANTGELFF	TGTGCCAGCAGCGTAGGCCCAGCGGACGCGAACACCGGGGAGCTGTTTTTT
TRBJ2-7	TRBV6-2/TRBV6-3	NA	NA	CASSLTAPLSSYEQYF	TGTGCCAGCAGTCTAACGGCGCCCTTGAGCTCCTACGAGCAGTACTTC
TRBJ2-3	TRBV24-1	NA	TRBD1	CATSDPGQGSMTDTQYF	TGTGCCACCAGTGATCCGGGACAGGGGTCTATGACAGATACGCAGTATTTT
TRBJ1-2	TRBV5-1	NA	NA	CASSPGDKNYGYTF	TGCGCCAGCAGTCCAGGGGACAAGAACTATGGCTACACCTTC
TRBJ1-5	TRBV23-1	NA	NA	CASSQRAVHSNQPQHF	TGCGCCAGCAGTCAAAGGGCGGTACATAGCAATCAGCCCCAGCATTTT
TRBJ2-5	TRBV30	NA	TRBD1	CAWSRGIETQYF	TGTGCCTGGAGCAGGGGGATTGAGACCCAGTACTTC
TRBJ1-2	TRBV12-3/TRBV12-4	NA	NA	CASRSRGRNYGYTF	TGTGCCAGCAGATCCAGGGGTCGGAACTATGGCTACACCTTC
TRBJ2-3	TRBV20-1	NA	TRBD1	CSAGTGDDTQYF	TGCAGTGCCGGGACAGGGGATGATACGCAGTATTTT
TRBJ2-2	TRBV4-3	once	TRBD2	CASSPQAGREGLNTGELFF	TGCGCCAGCAGCCCCCAAGCGGGAAGGGAAGGACTGAACACCGGGGAGCTGTTTTTT
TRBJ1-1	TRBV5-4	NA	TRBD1	CASSSGQRVEAFF	TGTGCCAGCAGCTCGGGACAGAGGGTTGAAGCTTTCTTT
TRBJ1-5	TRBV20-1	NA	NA	CSAREGTQPQHF	TGCAGTGCTAGAGAAGGGACTCAGCCCCAGCATTTT
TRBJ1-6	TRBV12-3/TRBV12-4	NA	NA	CASSPDSGWGSPLHF	TGTGCCAGCAGTCCGGACAGTGGCTGGGGTTCACCCCTCCACTTT
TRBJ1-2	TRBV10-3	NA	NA	CAISGGDGGYTF	TGTGCCATCAGTGGCGGGGATGGCGGCTACACCTTC
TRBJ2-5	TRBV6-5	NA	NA	CASSYSHRQETQYF	TGTGCCAGCAGTTACTCGCACAGACAAGAGACCCAGTACTTC
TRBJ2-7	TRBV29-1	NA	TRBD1	CSVGGRGLGEQYF	TGCAGCGTCGGGGGCAGGGGGCTAGGCGAGCAGTACTTC
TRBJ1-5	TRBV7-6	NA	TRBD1	CASSRDSHSNQPQHF	TGTGCCAGCAGCCGGGACAGCCACAGCAATCAGCCCCAGCATTTT
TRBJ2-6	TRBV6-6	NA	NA	CASSSHRFSGANVLTF	TGTGCCAGCAGTTCCCACAGATTCTCTGGGGCCAACGTCCTGACTTTC
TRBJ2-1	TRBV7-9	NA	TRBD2	CASRITSGLSYNEQFF	TGTGCCAGCAGGATCACTAGCGGCCTCTCCTACAATGAGCAGTTCTTC
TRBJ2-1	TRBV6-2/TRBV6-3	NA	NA	CASTSWAEGNNEQFF	TGTGCCAGCACCTCCTGGGCGGAGGGGAACAATGAGCAGTTCTTC
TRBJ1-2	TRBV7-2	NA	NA	CASSPNRDYGYTF	TGTGCCAGCAGCCCTAACAGGGACTATGGCTACACCTTC
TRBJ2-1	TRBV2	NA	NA	CASSESLRTGEQFF	TGTGCCAGCAGTGAAAGTTTACGGACGGGGGAGCAGTTCTTC
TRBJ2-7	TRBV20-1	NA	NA	CSARDGGRGRSEQYF	TGCAGTGCTAGAGACGGGGGGCGGGGGAGGTCCGAGCAGTACTTC
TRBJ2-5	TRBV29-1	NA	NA	CSVGSQGVETQYF	TGCAGCGTGGGCAGCCAGGGTGTCGAGACCCAGTACTTC
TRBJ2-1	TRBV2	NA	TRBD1	CASSVRDRGGNEQFF	TGTGCCAGCAGTGTAAGGGACAGGGGTGGCAATGAGCAGTTCTTC
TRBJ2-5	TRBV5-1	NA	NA	CASSPGGAQSQETQYF	TGCGCCAGCAGCCCTGGGGGGGCCCAAAGCCAAGAGACCCAGTACTTC
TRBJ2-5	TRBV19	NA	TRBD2	CASSISGSPQETQYF	TGTGCCAGTAGTATTAGCGGGAGCCCCCAGGAGACCCAGTACTTC
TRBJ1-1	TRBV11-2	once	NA	CASSGGGGDYKNPGWAAPTEAFF	TGTGCCAGCAGCGGCGGGGGGGGCGACTATAAAAACCCCGGTTGGGCTGCTCCCACTGAAGCTTTCTTT